A selection of T cell receptor beta chains follows, all from one sample in a study of blood T cell repertoires in COVID-19. TCRdb's table, derived via immunoSEQ multiplex PCR, lists solely in-frame clones and lacks some. The repertoire holds 250,000 to 300,000 clones, with about nine tenths as singletons. The sequenced sample consisted of PBMCs or T cells enriched from blood (not recorded which). The receptors here all came from a woman in her forties with acute COVID-19. Both conserved end residues are trimmed from each CDR3. Only part of the rows carry a size: once, few, many, or a class if the clone is expanded.

j_call v_call clone_size cdr3_aa
TRBJ2-7 TRBV18 - ASSRTDTYEQY
TRBJ1-1 TRBV24-1 - ATSDVTGTGLFRAF
TRBJ2-6 TRBV5-1 - ASSLDARGSSGANVLT
TRBJ1-6 TRBV5-4 - ASSYTSPGSSPLH
TRBJ2-7 TRBV5-5 - ASSLPSVYEQY
TRBJ2-7 TRBV24-1 - ATSASPGGQYEQY
TRBJ2-6 TRBV29-1 - SVEVGDSGANVLT
TRBJ2-3 TRBV4-2 - ASSPYQSSGSFDVRADTQY
TRBJ1-5 TRBV5-1 - ASSFGTGNQPQH
TRBJ2-5 TRBV7-2 - ASSLVASGGWETQY
TRBJ1-2 TRBV5-5 - ASSESPPGGYT
TRBJ1-2 TRBV3-1/TRBV3-2 - ASSQGTGSNYGYT
TRBJ2-1 TRBV7-3 - ASSLNPGQGGYNEQF
TRBJ1-2 TRBV4-3 once ASSPRGSNYGYT
TRBJ2-7 TRBV10-3 - AISEAGGPSYEQY
TRBJ1-4 TRBV15 - ATSDRGANEKLF
TRBJ2-2 TRBV9 - ASSVEGAGQGELF
TRBJ1-5 TRBV6-5 - ASSPRWGPNQPQH
TRBJ2-1 TRBV24-1 - ATSDLQQGEQF
TRBJ2-5 TRBV14 - ASSPRQGSQETQY
TRBJ1-1 TRBV5-1 - ASSFSGQKNTEAF
TRBJ1-2 TRBV28 once ASSPRRVANYGYT
TRBJ1-6 TRBV19 - ASKDRGYYNSPLH
TRBJ1-2 TRBV2 - ASTGGKNYGYT
TRBJ1-1 TRBV5-1 - ASSLEGGAVNTEAF
TRBJ2-3 TRBV13 - ASSMNRERDTQY
TRBJ2-3 TRBV7-9 - ASSLLRSRRTDTQY
TRBJ2-7 TRBV7-9 - ASSPLRGSSIYEQY
TRBJ1-6 TRBV7-2 once ASSLGHFNSPLH
TRBJ1-2 TRBV29-1 - SAGDRPDYGYT
TRBJ2-2 TRBV7-8 - ASSTWTGGSGELF
TRBJ2-1 TRBV11-3 - ASSSTSTGVNEQF
TRBJ1-4 TRBV5-8 once ASSLGGSPTNEKLF
TRBJ1-1 TRBV14 - ASSQGGTTTEAF
TRBJ1-5 TRBV7-6 once ASSLTARQLNQPQH
TRBJ1-2 TRBV2 once ASSEQTVNYGYT
TRBJ1-5 TRBV4-1 - ASSQDGTGSNQPQH
TRBJ2-1 TRBV24-1 - ATSDPGQGYNEQF
TRBJ2-5 TRBV5-4 - ASSQGGQGASGETQY
TRBJ1-1 TRBV10-2 - ASSAGRITEAF
TRBJ2-1 TRBV5-1 - ASSLTTGSYNEQF
TRBJ2-7 TRBV27 once ASSLVAQGPYEQY
TRBJ2-3 TRBV7-9 - ASSLDLGLARDTQY
TRBJ1-2 TRBV14 - ASSQQGFYGYT
TRBJ1-4 TRBV28 - ASSSPGGVREKLF
TRBJ1-1 TRBV9 - ASSPQGGTEAF
TRBJ2-3 TRBV27 - ASSYILGVAQY
TRBJ2-1 TRBV5-1 - ASSAASGRAGGEQF
TRBJ1-1 TRBV4-1 - ASRKTGDTEAF
TRBJ2-7 TRBV4-3 - ASSQDRNSYYEQY
TRBJ2-7 TRBV24-1 - ATSDSGTGAYEQY
TRBJ1-1 TRBV5-1 - ASSLGDTGGNTEAF